A selection of T cell receptor beta chains follows, all from one sample in a study of blood T cell repertoires in COVID-19. The assay was immunoSEQ multiplex PCR, and TCRdb's table has in-frame clones only and misses some. The profile shows about 150,000 clones, 80% to 90% of them singletons. Input material: peripheral blood. These receptors all come from an older woman with acute or convalescent COVID-19. CDR3s include the opening cysteine and the closing phenylalanine or tryptophan. A D gene is named only where the DNA matches it firmly. Clone size is given for some rows only: seen once, a few or many times, or a class if the clone is expanded.

d_gene,abundance,v_gene,j_gene,CDR3nt,CDR3aa
NA,once,TRBV10-3,TRBJ1-2,TGTGCCATCAGTGAGTCTCCCACTCCGAACTATGGCTACACCTTC,CAISESPTPNYGYTF
NA,NA,TRBV7-2,TRBJ1-2,TGTGCCAGCAGCTTCCCAAATACAATCTATGGCTACACCTTC,CASSFPNTIYGYTF
TRBD2,once,TRBV5-5,TRBJ2-3,TGTGCCAGCAGCTTGCGGCGCGGGGGAGGGCCTAGGGCAGATACGCAGTATTTT,CASSLRRGGGPRADTQYF
TRBD1,NA,TRBV4-3,TRBJ2-7,TGCGCCAGCAGCCAAACACGGCCGGGACAGGGTTACGGCGAGCAGTACTTC,CASSQTRPGQGYGEQYF
NA,few,TRBV7-9,TRBJ2-3,TGTGCCAGCAGGAGGTGGTTGGCGGGGTTTATCACAGATACGCAGTATTTT,CASRRWLAGFITDTQYF
TRBD1,NA,TRBV3-1/TRBV3-2,TRBJ1-6,TGTGCCAGCAGCCAAGTAGGGGGCAGCAGTAATTCACCCCTCCACTTT,CASSQVGGSSNSPLHF
NA,NA,TRBV7-2,TRBJ2-2,TGTGCCAGCAGACTTAGACTAACGACCGGGGAGCTGTTTTTT,CASRLRLTTGELFF
NA,NA,TRBV10-3,TRBJ1-6,TGTGCCATCAGTGATAAGGGGAATAATTCACCCCTCCACTTT,CAISDKGNNSPLHF
NA,NA,TRBV12-3/TRBV12-4,TRBJ1-2,TGTGCCAGCAGTTTCGGGGGGTCGGAGGGCTACACCTTC,CASSFGGSEGYTF
TRBD1,NA,TRBV30,TRBJ1-3,TGTGCCTGGAGTTCAGGGGGGACAGGCCGCTCCTCTGGAAACACCATATATTTT,CAWSSGGTGRSSGNTIYF
NA,few,TRBV28,TRBJ2-5,TGTGCCAGCAGTTTATTAGGCGGGTCGGGGGTGGAGACCCAGTACTTC,CASSLLGGSGVETQYF
NA,NA,TRBV3-1/TRBV3-2,TRBJ1-5,TGTGCCAGCAGCCAAGGGGGCGATCAGCCCCAGCATTTT,CASSQGGDQPQHF
TRBD1,once,TRBV5-1,TRBJ2-2,TGCGCCAGCAGCTTGGAGCAGGGGGCGATGGCCGGGGAGCTGTTTTTT,CASSLEQGAMAGELFF
TRBD1,NA,TRBV6-5,TRBJ1-1,TGTGCCAGCAGTTACAGACAGGGCTTGGCTGAAGCTTTCTTT,CASSYRQGLAEAFF
TRBD2,NA,TRBV3-1/TRBV3-2,TRBJ2-3,TGTGCCAGCAGCCAAAACCTAGCGGGGACAGATACGCAGTATTTT,CASSQNLAGTDTQYF
NA,few,TRBV3-1/TRBV3-2,TRBJ2-5,TGTGCCAGCAGCCAAGATCAACCTAAGAGGGGGGAGACCCAGTACTTC,CASSQDQPKRGETQYF
TRBD1,once,TRBV11-2,TRBJ1-4,TGTGCCAGCAGCTTAAGGACAGGGACAACTAATGAAAAACTGTTTTTT,CASSLRTGTTNEKLFF
TRBD2,NA,TRBV13,TRBJ2-1,TGTGCCAGCAGCCGGCGAGCGCCTAGCGGGGGCCTCTCCTACAATGAGCAGTTCTTC,CASSRRAPSGGLSYNEQFF
TRBD2,NA,TRBV18,TRBJ2-3,TGTGCCAGCTCACCAGGGACTAGCGGGGGAGGAGATACGCAGTATTTT,CASSPGTSGGGDTQYF
NA,NA,TRBV18,TRBJ1-3,TGTGCCAGCTCCAAACAGGAAAACACCATATATTTT,CASSKQENTIYF
NA,NA,TRBV15,TRBJ1-1,TGTGCCACCAGCAGGGAGAATCGGAACACTGAAGCTTTCTTT,CATSRENRNTEAFF
NA,NA,TRBV2,TRBJ1-1,TGTGCCAGCACCCTCAGAAGTGAAGCTTTCTTT,CASTLRSEAFF
TRBD2,NA,TRBV28,TRBJ2-5,TGTGCCAGCAGTCCTACGACAGCGGGGAAGACCCAGTACTTC,CASSPTTAGKTQYF
TRBD1,few,TRBV4-2,TRBJ2-5,TGTGCCAGCAGCCTCTCCGGGACAGGGGGCCAAGAGACCCAGTACTTC,CASSLSGTGGQETQYF
NA,NA,TRBV28,TRBJ1-2,TGTGCCAGCAGTCTACGTCGGAGGAACTATGGCTACACCTTC,CASSLRRRNYGYTF
NA,NA,TRBV19,TRBJ1-2,TGTGCCAGTACCCCGTCGACGGAGGGAAGGTTTGGCTACACCTTC,CASTPSTEGRFGYTF
TRBD2,NA,TRBV19,TRBJ2-1,TGTGCCAGTAGTACTCGAATAGCGGGGGGGTACAATGAGCAGTTCTTC,CASSTRIAGGYNEQFF
NA,NA,TRBV18,TRBJ1-5,TGTGCCAGCTCACCACAGGAGGGGCCCGGGCAGCCCCAGCATTTT,CASSPQEGPGQPQHF
TRBD1,NA,TRBV6-5,TRBJ2-1,TGTGCCAGCAAGCCGGACAGGGGCTCCTACAATGAGCAGTTCTTC,CASKPDRGSYNEQFF
NA,NA,TRBV18,TRBJ1-3,TGTGCCAGCTCGACGAAGGGGGCTGGAAACACCATATATTTT,CASSTKGAGNTIYF
TRBD1,NA,TRBV5-1,TRBJ2-4,TGCGCCAGCAGCTTGAGGGCGGGACAGGGTGAAAACATTCAGTACTTC,CASSLRAGQGENIQYF